The 7 T cell receptor beta chains reported below all come from one sample, sequenced in a study of shared clonotypes between healthy human individuals. Generated by immunoSEQ multiplex PCR, the TCRdb table keeps only in-frame clones and is missing some. The sample consists of about 2.1 million clones, about 93% of them appearing once. Naive CD8 isolation took CD45RO-negative cells positively selected for CCR7 and excluded terminally differentiated effector memory CD45RA+ cells. Sample: naive CD8+ T cells from PBMCs. The source of these receptors is a man between 18 and 35 years old in good health. Some clones in this sample may be carry-over from other donors' samples.

Details on this clone: A far larger clone lies a single base away; this is likely a read error. Distinct nucleotide sequences in the sample also encode this CDR3. The gene calls are TRBV28 and TRBJ1-5; D call uncertain. The CDR3 spans 13 residues. The ends were cut back, 7 bases at V and 2 bases at J, with 9 bases in the middle. The germline V gene has CDR1 MDHEN and CDR2 SYDVKM. As DNA, the CDR3 is TGTGCCAGCAAAAGGCAGGGCAATCAGCCCCAGCATTTT. It encodes CASKRQGNQPQHF.

The chain has TRBV9 and TRBJ1-5; maybe TRBD1 (5 bases). The CDR3 spans 14 residues. Per germline, CDR1 SGDLS and CDR2 YYNGEE. The V end was cut by 2 bases, the J end by 11 bases, with 17 bases between. CDR3 bases: TGTGCCAGCAGCGTCGAGGGACGGGGATCAGCCCAGCATTTT. Translating gives CASSVEGRGSAQHF. The complete variable domain, with remaining parts taken from reference TRBV9 and TRBJ1-5, reads DSGVTQTPKHLITATGQRVTLRCSPRSGDLSVYWYQQSLDQGLQFLIQYYNGEERAKGNILERFSAQQFPDLHSELNLSSLELGDSALYFCASSVEGRGSAQHFGDGTRLSIL.

The rearrangement joins TRBV14 to TRBJ1-1; D gene unclear. This CDR3 has 15 amino acids. Trimming cost V 0 bases and J 6 bases, with 14 bases left between them. Germline CDR1 is SGHDN and CDR2 is FVKESK. The CDR3 DNA reads as TGTGCCAGCAGCCAAGATTGGCAGGCCTTATCTGAAGCTTTCTTT. It specifies CASSQDWQALSEAFF.

The J gene is TRBJ2-1, the V gene TRBV9, with TRBD2 identical over 14 bases. CDR1 and CDR2 from the germline V gene are SGDLS and YYNGEE. The CDR3 sequence is 19 residues long. Unmatched junction bases numbered 9, after V lost 3 bases and J lost 1 base. The CDR3 loop reads CASSETRGLAGESYNEQFF. The DNA for the CDR3 is TGTGCCAGCAGCGAAACGCGGGGACTAGCGGGAGAATCCTACAATGAGCAGTTCTTC.

The chain carries TRBV4-1 and TRBJ2-1; D may be TRBD2 (6 bases). The germline gives CDR1 MGHRA, CDR2 YSYEKL. CDR3 length equals 14 residues. The germline V and J ends were trimmed by 6 bases and 4 bases, with 13 bases remaining between them. The DNA of the CDR3 is TGCGCCAGCAGTCCCCTGGAGGGTTACAATGAGCAGTTCTTC. Translating it yields CASSPLEGYNEQFF.

This rearrangement joins TRBV5-1 to TRBJ2-6, with 8 bases aligning to TRBD1. Germline V gene data show CDR1 as SGHRS and CDR2 as YFSETQ. This CDR3 is built from 18 residues. V lost 7 bases to trimming and J lost 0 bases; unmatched junction nucleotides: 12. The DNA for the CDR3 is TGCGCCAGCGGATGGACAGGGCTCCTCCTCTCTGGGGCCAACGTCCTGACTTTC. Translated: CASGWTGLLLSGANVLTF. The whole variable domain, filled in from reference TRBV5-1 and TRBJ2-6, reads KAGVTQTPRYLIKTRGQQVTLSCSPISGHRSVSWYQQTPGQGLQFLFEYFSETQRNKGNFPGRFSGRQFSNSRSEMNVSTLELGDSALYLCASGWTGLLLSGANVLTFGAGSRLTVL.

This chain links TRBV4-1 with TRBJ2-2, with D possibly TRBD1 on 5 matching bases. Trimming pared 4 bases from V and 4 bases from J, leaving 10 bases between. CDR1 and CDR2 (germline): MGHRA, YSYEKL. This CDR3 has 14 amino acids. DNA of the CDR3: TGCGCCAGCAGCCCTTCCAGGGCCACCGGGGAGCTGTTTTTT. The encoded protein is CASSPSRATGELFF.